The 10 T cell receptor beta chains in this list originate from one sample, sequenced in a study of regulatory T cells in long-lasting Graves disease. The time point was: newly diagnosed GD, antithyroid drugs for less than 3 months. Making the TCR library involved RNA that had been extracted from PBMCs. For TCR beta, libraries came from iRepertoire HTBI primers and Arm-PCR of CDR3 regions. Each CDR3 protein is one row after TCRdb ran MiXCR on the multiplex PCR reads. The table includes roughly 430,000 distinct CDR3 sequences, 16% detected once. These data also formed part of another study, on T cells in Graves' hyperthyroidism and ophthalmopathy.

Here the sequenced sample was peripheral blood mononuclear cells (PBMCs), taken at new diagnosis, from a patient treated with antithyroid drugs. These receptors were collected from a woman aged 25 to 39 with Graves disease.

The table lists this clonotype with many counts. As DNA, the CDR3 is TGTGCCAGCAGTTTACAGGGGGGCACAGATACGCAGTATTTT. The encoded protein is CASSLQGGTDTQYF. The chain combines TRBV28 with TRBJ2-3; TRBD1 matches 7 bases. From germline, CDR1 is MDHEN and CDR2 SYDVKM. The CDR3 length is 14 residues. J lost 1 base, V lost 2 bases, and 0 bases had no gene match.

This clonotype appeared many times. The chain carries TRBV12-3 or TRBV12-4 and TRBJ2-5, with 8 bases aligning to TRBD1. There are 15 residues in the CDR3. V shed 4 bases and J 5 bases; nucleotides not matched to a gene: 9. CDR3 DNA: TGTGCCAGCAGTTCCGGGACAGGTAGGAGGGAGACCCAGTACTTC. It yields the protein CASSSGTGRRETQYF.

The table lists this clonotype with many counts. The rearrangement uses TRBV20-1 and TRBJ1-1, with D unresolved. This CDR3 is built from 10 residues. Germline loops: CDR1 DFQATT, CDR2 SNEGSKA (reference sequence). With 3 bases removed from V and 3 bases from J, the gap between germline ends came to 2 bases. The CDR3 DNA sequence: TGCAGTGCTAGGCACACTGAAGCTTTCTTT. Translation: CSARHTEAFF.

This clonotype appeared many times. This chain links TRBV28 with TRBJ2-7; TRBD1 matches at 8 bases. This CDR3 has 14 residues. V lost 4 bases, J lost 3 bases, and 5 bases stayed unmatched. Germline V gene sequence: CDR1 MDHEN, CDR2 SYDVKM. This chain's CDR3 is CASSSRQGIYEQYF. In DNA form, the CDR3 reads TGTGCCAGCAGTTCCCGACAGGGGATCTACGAGCAGTACTTC.

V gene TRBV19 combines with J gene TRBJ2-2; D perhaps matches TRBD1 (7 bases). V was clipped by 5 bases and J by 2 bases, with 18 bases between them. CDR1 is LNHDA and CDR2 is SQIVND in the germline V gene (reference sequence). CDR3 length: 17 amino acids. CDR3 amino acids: CASSLSDREENTGELFF. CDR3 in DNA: TGTGCCAGTAGTTTGAGCGACAGGGAGGAAAACACCGGGGAGCTGTTTTTT.

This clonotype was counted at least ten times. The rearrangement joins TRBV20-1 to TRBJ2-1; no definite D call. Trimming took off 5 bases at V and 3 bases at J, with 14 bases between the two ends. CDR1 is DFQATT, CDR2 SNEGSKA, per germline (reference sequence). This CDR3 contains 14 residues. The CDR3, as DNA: TGCAGTGCTTACCATAGCATCGACTACAATGAGCAGTTCTTC. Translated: CSAYHSIDYNEQFF.

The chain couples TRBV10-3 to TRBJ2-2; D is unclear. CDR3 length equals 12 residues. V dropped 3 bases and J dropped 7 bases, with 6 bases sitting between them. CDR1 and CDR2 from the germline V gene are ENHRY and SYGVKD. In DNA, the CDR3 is TGTGCCATCAGTGAAGAGATCGGGGAGCTGTTTTTT. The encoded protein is CAISEEIGELFF.

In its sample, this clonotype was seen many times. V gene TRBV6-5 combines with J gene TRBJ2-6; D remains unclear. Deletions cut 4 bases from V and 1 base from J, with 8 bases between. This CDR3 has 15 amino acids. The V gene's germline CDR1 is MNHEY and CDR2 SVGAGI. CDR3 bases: TGTGCCAGCAGTTCTACAGCGTCTGGGGCCAACGTCCTGACTTTC. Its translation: CASSSTASGANVLTF.

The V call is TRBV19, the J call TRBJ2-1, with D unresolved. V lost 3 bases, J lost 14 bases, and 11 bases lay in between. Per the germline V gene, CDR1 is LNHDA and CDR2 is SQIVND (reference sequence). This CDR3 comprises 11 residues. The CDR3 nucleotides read TGTGCCAGTAGTATGGGCCAGCTAGAGTTCTTC. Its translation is CASSMGQLEFF.

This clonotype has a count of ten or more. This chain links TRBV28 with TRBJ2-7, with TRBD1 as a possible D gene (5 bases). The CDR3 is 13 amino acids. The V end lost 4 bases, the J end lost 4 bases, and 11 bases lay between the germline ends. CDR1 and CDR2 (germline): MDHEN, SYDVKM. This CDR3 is CASSSPGKYEQYF. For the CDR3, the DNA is TGTGCCAGCAGTTCCCCAGGGAAATACGAGCAGTACTTC.